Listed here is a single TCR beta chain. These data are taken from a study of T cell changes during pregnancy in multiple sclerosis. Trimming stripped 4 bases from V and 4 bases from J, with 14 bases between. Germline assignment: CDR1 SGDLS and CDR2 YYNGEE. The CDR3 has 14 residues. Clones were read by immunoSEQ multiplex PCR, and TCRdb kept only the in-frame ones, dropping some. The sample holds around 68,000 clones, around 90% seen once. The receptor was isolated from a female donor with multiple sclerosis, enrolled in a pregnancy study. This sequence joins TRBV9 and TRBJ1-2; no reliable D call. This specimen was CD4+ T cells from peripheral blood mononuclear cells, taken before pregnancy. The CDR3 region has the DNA TGTGCCAGCAGCCCGCCGGGGATCAGCTATGGCTACACCTTC. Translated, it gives CASSPPGISYGYTF.